Here is one T cell receptor (beta chain) with its context. Antigen: not known. With 1 base clipped from V and 7 bases from J, the junction kept 3 bases outside the gene matches. From germline, CDR1 is MDHEN and CDR2 SYDVKM. This CDR3 has 13 residues. Described time point: persistent/refractory GD, antithyroid drugs over 5 years with positive TRAb. RNA isolated from PBMCs was used to make the TCR library. Tubes containing EDTA received around 9.9 milliliters of drawn peripheral blood. Sequencing libraries for TCR beta were prepared with iRepertoire HTBI primers and Arm-PCR of CDR3 regions. Via MiXCR, TCRdb re-called the multiplex PCR reads, giving one row per CDR3 protein. Here the sample spans roughly 500,000 distinct CDR3 sequences, around a fifth being singletons. The data are from a study of regulatory T cells in long-lasting Graves disease. Whole-study results and caveats: Persistent disease showed a preference for TRBV28, TRBJ1-2 and TRBJ2-5.

The clonotype comes from a female donor with Graves disease. The sequencing used peripheral blood mononuclear cells (PBMCs), collected when the disease was refractory, from a patient treated with antithyroid drugs. The chain combines TRBV28 with TRBJ2-7, with TRBD2 identical over 8 bases. The CDR3 DNA is TGTGCCAGCAGTTTATCGGGAGGGGGGGAGCAGTACTTC. Its translation is CASSLSGGGEQYF.